This TCR beta chain originates from a study of control samples from healthy donors and cancer patients. This clone was seen a few times. Assay: immunoSEQ multiplex PCR; the TCRdb copy retains only in-frame clones and omits some. Altogether some 150,000 clones are present, approximately 94% being singletons, with the ten largest covering about 5.2%. The source of this sequence is a man in his forties or fifties in good health. Sequenced input: blood.

Here the CDR3 reads CASSRQGAYEQYF. As DNA, the CDR3 is TGCGCCAGCAGCCGACAGGGGGCGTACGAGCAGTACTTC. The genes are TRBV4-1 and TRBJ2-7; 10 positions agree with TRBD1. CDR1 is MGHRA and CDR2 is YSYEKL in the germline V gene. This CDR3 has 13 residues. The trim removed 4 bases at V and 4 bases at J, leaving 1 base unmatched.